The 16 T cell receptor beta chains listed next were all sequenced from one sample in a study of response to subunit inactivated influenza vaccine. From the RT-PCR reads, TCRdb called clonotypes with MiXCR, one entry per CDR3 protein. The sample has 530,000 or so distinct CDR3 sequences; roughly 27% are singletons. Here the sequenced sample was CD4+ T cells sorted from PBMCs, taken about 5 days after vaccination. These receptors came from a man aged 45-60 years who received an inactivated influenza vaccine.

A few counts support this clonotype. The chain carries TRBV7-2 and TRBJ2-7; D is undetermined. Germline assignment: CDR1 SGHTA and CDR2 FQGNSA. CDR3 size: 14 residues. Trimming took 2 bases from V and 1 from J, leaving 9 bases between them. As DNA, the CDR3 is TGTGCCAGCAGCTTATCATGGCCGTCCTACGAGCAGTACTTC. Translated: CASSLSWPSYEQYF.

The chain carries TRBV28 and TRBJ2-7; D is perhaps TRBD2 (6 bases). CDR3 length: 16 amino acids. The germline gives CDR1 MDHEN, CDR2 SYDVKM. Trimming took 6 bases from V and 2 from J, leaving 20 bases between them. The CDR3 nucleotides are TGTGCCAGCAGCAAAAGCTCTAGCGCCCTTACCTACGAGCAGTACTTC. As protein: CASSKSSSALTYEQYF.

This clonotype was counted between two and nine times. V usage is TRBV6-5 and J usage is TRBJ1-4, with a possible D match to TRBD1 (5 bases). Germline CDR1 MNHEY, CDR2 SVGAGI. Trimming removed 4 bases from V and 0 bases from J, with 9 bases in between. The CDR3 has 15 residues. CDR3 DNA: TGTGCCAGCAGTTTGACAGCCGCAACTAATGAAAAACTGTTTTTT. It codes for CASSLTAATNEKLFF.

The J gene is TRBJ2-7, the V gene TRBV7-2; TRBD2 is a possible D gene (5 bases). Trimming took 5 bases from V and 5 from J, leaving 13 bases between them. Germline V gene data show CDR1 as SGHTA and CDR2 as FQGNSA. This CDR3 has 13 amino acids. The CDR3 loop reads CASSVKAGHEQYF. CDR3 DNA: TGTGCCAGCAGCGTAAAGGCGGGTCACGAGCAGTACTTC.

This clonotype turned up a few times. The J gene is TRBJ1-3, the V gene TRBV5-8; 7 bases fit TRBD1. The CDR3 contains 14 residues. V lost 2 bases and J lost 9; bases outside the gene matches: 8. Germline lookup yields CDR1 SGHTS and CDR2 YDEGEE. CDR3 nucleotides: TGTGCCAGCAGCTTAAGACAGGGAGGAGGCACCATATATTTT. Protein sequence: CASSLRQGGGTIYF.

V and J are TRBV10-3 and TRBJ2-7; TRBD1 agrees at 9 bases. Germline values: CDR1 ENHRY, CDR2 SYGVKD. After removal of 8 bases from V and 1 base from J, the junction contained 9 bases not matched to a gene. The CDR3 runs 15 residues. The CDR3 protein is CAIGSGTGLSYEQYF. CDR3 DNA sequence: TGTGCCATCGGATCCGGGACAGGGCTTTCCTACGAGCAGTACTTC.

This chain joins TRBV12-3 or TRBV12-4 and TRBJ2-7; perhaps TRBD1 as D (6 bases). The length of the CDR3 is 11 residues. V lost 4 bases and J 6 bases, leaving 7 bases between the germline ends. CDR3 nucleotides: TGTGCCAGCAGTTACAGGGTCGAGCAGTACTTC. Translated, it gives CASSYRVEQYF.

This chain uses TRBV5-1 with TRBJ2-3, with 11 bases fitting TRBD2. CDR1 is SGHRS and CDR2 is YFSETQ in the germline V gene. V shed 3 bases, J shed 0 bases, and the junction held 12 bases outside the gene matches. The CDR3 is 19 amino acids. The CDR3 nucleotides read TGCGCCAGCAGCTCCGGACTAGCGGGTTATGGTACTAGCACAGATACGCAGTATTTT. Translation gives CASSSGLAGYGTSTDTQYF.

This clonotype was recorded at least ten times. The CDR3 DNA reads as TGTGCCAGCAGTTTTCGCAATGAGCAGTTCTTC. The encoded protein is CASSFRNEQFF. This rearrangement joins TRBV12-3 or TRBV12-4 to TRBJ2-1; no firm D call. Trimming shortened V by 3 bases and J by 6 bases, and 3 bases separated the two germline ends. The CDR3 totals 11 residues.

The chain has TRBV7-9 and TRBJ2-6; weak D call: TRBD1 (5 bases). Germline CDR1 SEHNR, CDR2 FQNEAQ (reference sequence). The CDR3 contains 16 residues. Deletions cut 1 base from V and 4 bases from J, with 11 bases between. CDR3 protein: CASSLGYGAGANVLTF. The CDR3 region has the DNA TGTGCCAGCAGCTTAGGGTATGGGGCCGGGGCCAACGTCCTGACTTTC.

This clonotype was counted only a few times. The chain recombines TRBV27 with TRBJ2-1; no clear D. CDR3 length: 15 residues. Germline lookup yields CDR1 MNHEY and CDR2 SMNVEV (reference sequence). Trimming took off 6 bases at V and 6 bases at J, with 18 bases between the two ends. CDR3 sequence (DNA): TGTGCCAGCAGATACAGACAAGCATTTCTCAATGAGCAGTTCTTC. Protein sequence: CASRYRQAFLNEQFF.

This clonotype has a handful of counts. CDR3 sequence: CSASARPRSYEQYF. CDR3 coding DNA: TGCAGTGCTAGTGCCAGGCCCCGGTCCTACGAGCAGTACTTC. V gene TRBV20-1 combines with J gene TRBJ2-7; D is ambiguous. CDR1 DFQATT and CDR2 SNEGSKA come from the germline V gene (reference sequence). V shed 3 bases and J shed 1 base, with 13 bases lying between them. The CDR3 is 14 amino acids.

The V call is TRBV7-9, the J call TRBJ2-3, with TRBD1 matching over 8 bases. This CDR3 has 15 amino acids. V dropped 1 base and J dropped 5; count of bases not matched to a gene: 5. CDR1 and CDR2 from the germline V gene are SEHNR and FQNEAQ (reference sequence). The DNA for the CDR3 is TGTGCCAGCAGCTTAGGCGGACAGGGAGGAGATACGCAGTATTTT. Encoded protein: CASSLGGQGGDTQYF.

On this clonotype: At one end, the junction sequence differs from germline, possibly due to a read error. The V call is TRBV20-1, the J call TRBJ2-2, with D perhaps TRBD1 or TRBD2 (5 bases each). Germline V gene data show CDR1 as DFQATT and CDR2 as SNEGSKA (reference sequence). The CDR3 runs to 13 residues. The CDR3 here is CSAWVQDTGELIF. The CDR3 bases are TGCAGTGCCTGGGTCCAGGACACCGGGGAGCTGATTTTT.

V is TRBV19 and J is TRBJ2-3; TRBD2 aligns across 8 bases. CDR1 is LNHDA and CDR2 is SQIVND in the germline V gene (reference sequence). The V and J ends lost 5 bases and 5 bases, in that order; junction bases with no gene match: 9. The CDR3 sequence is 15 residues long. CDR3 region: CASSPQGLGIDTQYF. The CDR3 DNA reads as TGTGCCAGTAGTCCCCAGGGACTAGGAATAGATACGCAGTATTTT.

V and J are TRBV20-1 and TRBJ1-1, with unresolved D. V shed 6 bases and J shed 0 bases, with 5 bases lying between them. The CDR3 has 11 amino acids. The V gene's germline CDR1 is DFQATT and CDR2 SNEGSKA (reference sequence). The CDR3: CSATMNTEAFF. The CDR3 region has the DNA TGCAGTGCAACGATGAACACTGAAGCTTTCTTT.